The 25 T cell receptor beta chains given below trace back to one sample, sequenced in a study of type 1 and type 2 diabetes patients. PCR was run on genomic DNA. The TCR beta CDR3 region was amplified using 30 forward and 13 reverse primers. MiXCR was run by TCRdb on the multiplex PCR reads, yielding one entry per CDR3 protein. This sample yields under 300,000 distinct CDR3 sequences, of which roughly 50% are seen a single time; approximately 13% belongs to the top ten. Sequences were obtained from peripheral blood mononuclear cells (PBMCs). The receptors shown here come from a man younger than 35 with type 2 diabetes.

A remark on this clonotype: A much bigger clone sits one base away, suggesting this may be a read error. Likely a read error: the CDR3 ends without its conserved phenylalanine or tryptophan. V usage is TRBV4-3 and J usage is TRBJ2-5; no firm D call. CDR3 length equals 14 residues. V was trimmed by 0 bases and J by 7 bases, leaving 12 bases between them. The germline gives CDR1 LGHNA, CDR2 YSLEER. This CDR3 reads CASSQDEGWVTQYY. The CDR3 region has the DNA TGCGCCAGCAGCCAAGACGAAGGGTGGGTGACCCAGTACTAC.

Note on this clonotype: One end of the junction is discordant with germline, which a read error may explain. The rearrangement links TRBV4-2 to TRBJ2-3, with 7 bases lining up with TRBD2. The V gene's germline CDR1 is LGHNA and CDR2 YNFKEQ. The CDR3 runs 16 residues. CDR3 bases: TGCGCCAGCAGCCCAAACTTAGCGGGTGGCACAGATACGCAGTATTTT. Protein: CASSPNLAGGTDTQYF.

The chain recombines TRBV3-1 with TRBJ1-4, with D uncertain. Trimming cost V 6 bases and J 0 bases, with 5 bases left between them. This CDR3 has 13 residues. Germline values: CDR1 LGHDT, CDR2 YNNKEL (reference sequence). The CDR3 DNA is TGTGCCAGCAGAGAGACAACTAATGAAAAACTGTTTTTT. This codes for CASRETTNEKLFF.

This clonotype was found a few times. In DNA form, the CDR3 reads TGTGCCAGCAGTGTCTACAGGGGGTACGAGCAGTACTTC. This codes for CASSVYRGYEQYF. The rearrangement links TRBV28 to TRBJ2-7, with TRBD1 matching over 8 bases. V shed 5 bases, J shed 4 bases, and the junction held 4 bases outside the gene matches. Per the germline V gene, CDR1 is MDHEN and CDR2 is SYDVKM. CDR3 size: 13 residues.

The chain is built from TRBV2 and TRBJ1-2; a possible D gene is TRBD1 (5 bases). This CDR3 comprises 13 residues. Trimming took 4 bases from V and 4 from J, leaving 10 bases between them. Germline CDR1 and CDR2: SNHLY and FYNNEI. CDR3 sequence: CASSVEGTYGYTF. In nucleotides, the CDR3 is TGTGCCAGCAGTGTTGAAGGGACCTATGGCTACACCTTC.

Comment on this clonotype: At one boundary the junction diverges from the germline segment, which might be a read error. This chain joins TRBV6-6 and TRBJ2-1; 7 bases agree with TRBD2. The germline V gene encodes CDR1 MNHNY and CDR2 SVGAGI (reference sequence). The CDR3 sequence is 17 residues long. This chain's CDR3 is CASSYSRPGGSYNEQFF. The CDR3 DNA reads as TGTGCCAGCAGCTACTCGCGTCCGGGGGGCTCCTACAATGAGCAGTTCTTC.

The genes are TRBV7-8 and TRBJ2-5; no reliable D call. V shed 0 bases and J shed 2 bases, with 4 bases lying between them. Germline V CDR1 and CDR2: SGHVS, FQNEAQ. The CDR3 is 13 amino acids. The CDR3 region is CASSLAIQETQYF. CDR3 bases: TGTGCCAGCAGCTTAGCGATTCAAGAGACCCAGTACTTC.

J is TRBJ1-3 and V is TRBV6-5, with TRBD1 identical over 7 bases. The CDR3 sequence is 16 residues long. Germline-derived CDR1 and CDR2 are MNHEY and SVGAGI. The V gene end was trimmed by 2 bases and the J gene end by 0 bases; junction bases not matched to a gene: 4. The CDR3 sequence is CASSYRQGHSGNTIYF. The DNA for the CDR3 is TGTGCCAGCAGTTACCGACAGGGCCACTCTGGAAACACCATATATTTT.

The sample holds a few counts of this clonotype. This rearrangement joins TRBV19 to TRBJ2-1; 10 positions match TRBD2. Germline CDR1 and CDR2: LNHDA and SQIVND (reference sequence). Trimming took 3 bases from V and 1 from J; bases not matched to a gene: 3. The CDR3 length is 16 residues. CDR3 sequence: CASSIPSGRSYNEQFF. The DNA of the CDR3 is TGTGCCAGTAGTATCCCTAGCGGGAGATCCTACAATGAGCAGTTCTTC.

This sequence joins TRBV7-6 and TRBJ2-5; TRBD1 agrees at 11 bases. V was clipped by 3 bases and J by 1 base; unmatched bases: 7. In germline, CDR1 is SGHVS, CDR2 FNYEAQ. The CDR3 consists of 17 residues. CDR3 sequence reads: CASSLGGTGGFQETQYF. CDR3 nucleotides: TGTGCCAGCAGCTTGGGAGGGACAGGGGGATTCCAAGAGACCCAGTACTTC.

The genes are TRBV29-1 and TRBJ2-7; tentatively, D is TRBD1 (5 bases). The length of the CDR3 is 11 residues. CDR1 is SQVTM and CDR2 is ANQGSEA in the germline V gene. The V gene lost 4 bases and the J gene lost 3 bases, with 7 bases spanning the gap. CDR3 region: CSVVQDYEQYF. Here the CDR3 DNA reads TGCAGCGTTGTACAGGACTACGAGCAGTACTTC.

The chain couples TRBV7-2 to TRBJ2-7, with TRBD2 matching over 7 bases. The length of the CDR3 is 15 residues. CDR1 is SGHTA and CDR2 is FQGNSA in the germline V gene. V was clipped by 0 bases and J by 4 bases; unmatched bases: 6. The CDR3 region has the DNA TGTGCCAGCAGCTTAGCGGGAGGGCCAGGGTACGAGCAGTACTTC. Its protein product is CASSLAGGPGYEQYF. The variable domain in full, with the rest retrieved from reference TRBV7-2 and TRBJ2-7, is GAGVSQSPSNKVTEKGKDVELRCDPISGHTALYWYRQSLGQGLEFLIYFQGNSAPDKSGLPSDRFSAERTGGSVSTLTIQRTQQEDSAVYLCASSLAGGPGYEQYFGPGTRLTVT.

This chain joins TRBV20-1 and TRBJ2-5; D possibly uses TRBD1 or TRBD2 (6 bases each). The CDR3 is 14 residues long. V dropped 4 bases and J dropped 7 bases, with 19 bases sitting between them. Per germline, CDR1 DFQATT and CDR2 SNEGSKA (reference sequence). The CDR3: CSATTPGGGWTQYF. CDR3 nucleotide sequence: TGCAGTGCTACCACCCCCGGAGGGGGATGGACCCAGTACTTC.

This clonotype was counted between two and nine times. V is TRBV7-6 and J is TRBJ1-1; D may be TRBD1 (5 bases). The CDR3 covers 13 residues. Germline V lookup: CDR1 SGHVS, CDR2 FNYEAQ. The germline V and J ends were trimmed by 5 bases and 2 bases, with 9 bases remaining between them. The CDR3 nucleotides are TGTGCCAGCAGCAGGGACGAAAACACTGAAGCTTTCTTT. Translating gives CASSRDENTEAFF.

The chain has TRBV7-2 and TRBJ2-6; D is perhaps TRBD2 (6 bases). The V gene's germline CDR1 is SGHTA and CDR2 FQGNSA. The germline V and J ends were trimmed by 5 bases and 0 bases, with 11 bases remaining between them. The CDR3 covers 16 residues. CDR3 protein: CASSGDGSSGANVLTF. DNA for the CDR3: TGTGCCAGCAGCGGGGACGGGAGCTCTGGGGCCAACGTCCTGACTTTC.

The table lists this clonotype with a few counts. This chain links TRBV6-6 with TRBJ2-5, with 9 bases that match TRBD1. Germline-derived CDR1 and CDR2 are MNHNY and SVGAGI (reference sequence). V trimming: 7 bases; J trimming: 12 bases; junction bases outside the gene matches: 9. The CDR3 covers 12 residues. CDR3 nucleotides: TGTGCCAGCACTCGCGATGGACAGGGGAAGTACTTC. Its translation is CASTRDGQGKYF.

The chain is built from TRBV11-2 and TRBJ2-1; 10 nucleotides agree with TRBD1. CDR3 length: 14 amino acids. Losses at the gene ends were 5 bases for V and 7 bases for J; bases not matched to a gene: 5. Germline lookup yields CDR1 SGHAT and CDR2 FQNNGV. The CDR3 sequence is CASSTLDRGNEQFF. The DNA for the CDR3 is TGTGCCAGCAGCACCTTGGACAGGGGGAATGAGCAGTTCTTC.

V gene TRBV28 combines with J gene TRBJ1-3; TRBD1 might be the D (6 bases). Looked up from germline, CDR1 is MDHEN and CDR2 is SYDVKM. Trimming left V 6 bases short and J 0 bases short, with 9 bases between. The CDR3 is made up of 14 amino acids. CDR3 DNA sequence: TGTGCCAGCAGAACAGGGTTCTCTGGAAACACCATATATTTT. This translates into CASRTGFSGNTIYF. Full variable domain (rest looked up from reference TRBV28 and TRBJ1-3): DVKVTQSSRYLVKRTGEKVFLECVQDMDHENMFWYRQDPGLGLRLIYFSYDVKMKEKGDIPEGYSVSREKKERFSLILESASTNQTSMYLCASRTGFSGNTIYFGEGSWLTVV.

The CDR3 bases are TGTGCCAGCAGCACCCACGGGAGGGGACGGGCAGATACGCAGTATTTT. Its translation: CASSTHGRGRADTQYF. This rearrangement joins TRBV12-3 or TRBV12-4 to TRBJ2-3; 8 nucleotides match TRBD2. There are 16 residues in the CDR3. The ends lost 6 bases at V and 4 bases at J; junction bases unmatched: 12.

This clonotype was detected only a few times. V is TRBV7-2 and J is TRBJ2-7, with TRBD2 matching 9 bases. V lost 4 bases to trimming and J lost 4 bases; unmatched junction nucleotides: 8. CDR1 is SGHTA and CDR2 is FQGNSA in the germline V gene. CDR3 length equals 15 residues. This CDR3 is CASSSPTTSGYEQYF. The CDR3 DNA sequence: TGTGCCAGCAGCTCCCCTACAACTAGCGGGTACGAGCAGTACTTC. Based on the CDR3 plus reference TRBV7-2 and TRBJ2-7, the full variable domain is GAGVSQSPSNKVTEKGKDVELRCDPISGHTALYWYRQSLGQGLEFLIYFQGNSAPDKSGLPSDRFSAERTGGSVSTLTIQRTQQEDSAVYLCASSSPTTSGYEQYFGPGTRLTVT.

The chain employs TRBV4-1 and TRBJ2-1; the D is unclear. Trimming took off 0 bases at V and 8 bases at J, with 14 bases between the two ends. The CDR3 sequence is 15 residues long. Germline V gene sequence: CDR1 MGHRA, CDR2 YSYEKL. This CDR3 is CASSQDSSPVDEQFF. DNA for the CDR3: TGCGCCAGCAGCCAAGACTCATCGCCGGTAGATGAGCAGTTCTTC.

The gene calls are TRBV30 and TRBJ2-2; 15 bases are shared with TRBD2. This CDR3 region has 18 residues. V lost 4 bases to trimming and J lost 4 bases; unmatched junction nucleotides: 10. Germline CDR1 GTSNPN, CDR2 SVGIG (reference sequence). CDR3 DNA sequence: TGTGCCTGGACCGGAGCGGGACTAGCGGGAGGTACCACCGGGGAGCTGTTTTTT. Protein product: CAWTGAGLAGGTTGELFF.

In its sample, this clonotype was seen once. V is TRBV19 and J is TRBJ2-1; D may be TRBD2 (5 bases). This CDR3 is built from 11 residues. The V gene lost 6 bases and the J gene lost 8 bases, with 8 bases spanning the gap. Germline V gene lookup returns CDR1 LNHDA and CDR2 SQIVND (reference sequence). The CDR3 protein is CASSGNYEQFF. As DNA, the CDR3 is TGTGCCAGTAGCGGGAACTATGAGCAGTTCTTC.

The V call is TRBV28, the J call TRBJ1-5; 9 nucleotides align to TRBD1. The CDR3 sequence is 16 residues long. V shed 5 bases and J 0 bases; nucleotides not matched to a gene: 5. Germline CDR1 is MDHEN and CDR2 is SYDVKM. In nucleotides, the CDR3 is TGTGCCAGCAGTCCGTGGACAGGGGATAGCAATCAGCCCCAGCATTTT. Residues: CASSPWTGDSNQPQHF.

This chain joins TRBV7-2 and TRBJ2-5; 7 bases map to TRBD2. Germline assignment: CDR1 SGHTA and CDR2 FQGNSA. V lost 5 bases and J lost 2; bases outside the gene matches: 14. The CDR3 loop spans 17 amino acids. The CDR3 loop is CASSTRFHGGSQETQYF. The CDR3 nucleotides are TGTGCCAGCAGCACCCGCTTTCACGGGGGGTCACAAGAGACCCAGTACTTC.